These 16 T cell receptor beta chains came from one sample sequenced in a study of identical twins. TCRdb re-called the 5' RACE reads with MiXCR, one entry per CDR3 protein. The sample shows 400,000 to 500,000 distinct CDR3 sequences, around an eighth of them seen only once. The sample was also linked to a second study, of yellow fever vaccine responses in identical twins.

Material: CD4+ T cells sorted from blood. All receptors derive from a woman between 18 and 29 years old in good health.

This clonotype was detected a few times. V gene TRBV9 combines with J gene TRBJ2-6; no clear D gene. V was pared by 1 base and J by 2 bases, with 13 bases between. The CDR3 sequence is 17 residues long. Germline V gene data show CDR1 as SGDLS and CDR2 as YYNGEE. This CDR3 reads CASSVTMDHPGANVLTF. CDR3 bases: TGTGCCAGCAGCGTAACCATGGACCACCCTGGGGCCAACGTCCTGACTTTC. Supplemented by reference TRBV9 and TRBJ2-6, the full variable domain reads DSGVTQTPKHLITATGQRVTLRCSPRSGDLSVYWYQQSLDQGLQFLIQYYNGEERAKGNILERFSAQQFPDLHSELNLSSLELGDSALYFCASSVTMDHPGANVLTFGAGSRLTVL.

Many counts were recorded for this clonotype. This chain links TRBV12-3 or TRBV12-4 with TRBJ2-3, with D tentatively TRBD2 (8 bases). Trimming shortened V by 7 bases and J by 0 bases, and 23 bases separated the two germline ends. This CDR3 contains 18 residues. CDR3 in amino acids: CASNQGGSGVPSTDTQYF. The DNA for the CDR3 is TGTGCCAGCAATCAGGGGGGTAGCGGGGTTCCTAGCACAGATACGCAGTATTTT.

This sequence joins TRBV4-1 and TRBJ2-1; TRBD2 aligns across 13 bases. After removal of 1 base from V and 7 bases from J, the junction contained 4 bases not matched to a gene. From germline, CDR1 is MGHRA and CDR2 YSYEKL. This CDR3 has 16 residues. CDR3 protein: CASSQGGGLAGNEQFF. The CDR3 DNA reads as TGCGCCAGCAGCCAAGGAGGGGGACTAGCGGGAAATGAGCAGTTCTTC.

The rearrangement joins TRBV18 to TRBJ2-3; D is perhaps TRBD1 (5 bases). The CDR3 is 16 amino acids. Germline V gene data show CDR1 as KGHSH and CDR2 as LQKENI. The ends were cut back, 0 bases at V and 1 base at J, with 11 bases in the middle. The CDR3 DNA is TGTGCCAGCTCACCACCTTGGGGCAGAGGCACAGATACGCAGTATTTT. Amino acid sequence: CASSPPWGRGTDTQYF.

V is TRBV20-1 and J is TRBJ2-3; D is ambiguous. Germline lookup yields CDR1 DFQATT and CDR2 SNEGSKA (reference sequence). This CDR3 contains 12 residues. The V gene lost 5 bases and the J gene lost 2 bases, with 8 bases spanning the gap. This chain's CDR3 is CSADLHTDTQYF. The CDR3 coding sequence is TGCAGTGCTGACCTGCACACAGATACGCAGTATTTT.

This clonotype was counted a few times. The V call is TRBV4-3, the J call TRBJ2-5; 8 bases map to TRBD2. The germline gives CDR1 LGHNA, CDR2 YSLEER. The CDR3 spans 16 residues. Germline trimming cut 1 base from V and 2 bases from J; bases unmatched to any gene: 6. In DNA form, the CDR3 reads TGCGCCAGCAGCCAAGTTCCTAGCGGGCGACAAGAGACCCAGTACTTC. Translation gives CASSQVPSGRQETQYF.

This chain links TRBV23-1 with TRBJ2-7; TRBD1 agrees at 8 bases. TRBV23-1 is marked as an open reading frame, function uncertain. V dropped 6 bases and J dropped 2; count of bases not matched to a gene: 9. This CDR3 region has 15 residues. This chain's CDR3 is CASSLWEDRAYEQYF. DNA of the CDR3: TGCGCCAGCAGCCTCTGGGAGGACAGGGCCTACGAGCAGTACTTC.

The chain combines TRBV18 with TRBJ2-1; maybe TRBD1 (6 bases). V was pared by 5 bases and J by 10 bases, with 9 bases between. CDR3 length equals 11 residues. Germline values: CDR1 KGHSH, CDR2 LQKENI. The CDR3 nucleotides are TGTGCCAGCTCAAGAGGACAGGAGCAGTTCTTC. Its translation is CASSRGQEQFF.

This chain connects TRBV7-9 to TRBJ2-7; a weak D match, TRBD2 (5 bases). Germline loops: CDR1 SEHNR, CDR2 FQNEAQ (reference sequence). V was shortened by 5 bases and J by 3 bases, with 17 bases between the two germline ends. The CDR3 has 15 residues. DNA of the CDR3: TGTGCCAGCAGCCCATTCACCGGACTGAGCTACGAGCAGTACTTC. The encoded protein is CASSPFTGLSYEQYF.

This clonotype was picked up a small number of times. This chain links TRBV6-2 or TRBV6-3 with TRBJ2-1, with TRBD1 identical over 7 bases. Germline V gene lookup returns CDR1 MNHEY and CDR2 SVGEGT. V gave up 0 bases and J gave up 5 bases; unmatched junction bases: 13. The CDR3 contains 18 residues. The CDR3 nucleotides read TGTGCCAGCAGTTACTCGATTTCGAGGGGGCCCCCACACAATGAGCAGTTCTTC. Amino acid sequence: CASSYSISRGPPHNEQFF.

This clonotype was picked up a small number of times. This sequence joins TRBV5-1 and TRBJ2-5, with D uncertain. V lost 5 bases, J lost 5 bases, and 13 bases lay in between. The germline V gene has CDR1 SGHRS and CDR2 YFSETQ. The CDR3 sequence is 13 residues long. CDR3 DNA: TGCGCCAGCAGAGGGCCCCTGGGCGAGACCCAGTACTTC. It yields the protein CASRGPLGETQYF.

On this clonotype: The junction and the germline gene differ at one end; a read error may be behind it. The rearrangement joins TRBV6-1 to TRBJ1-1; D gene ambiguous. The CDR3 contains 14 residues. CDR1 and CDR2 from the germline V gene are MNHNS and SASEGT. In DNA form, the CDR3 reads TGTGCCAGCAGCCCGGCCAACCCGAACATTGAAGCTTTCTTT. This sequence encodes CASSPANPNIEAFF.

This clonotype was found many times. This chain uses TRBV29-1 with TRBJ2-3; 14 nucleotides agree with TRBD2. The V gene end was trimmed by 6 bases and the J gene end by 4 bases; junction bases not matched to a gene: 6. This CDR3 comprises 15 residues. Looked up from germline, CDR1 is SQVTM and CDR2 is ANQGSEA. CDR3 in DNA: TGCAGCGTCCTCGGACTAGCGGGAGGACCAGATACGCAGTATTTT. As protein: CSVLGLAGGPDTQYF.

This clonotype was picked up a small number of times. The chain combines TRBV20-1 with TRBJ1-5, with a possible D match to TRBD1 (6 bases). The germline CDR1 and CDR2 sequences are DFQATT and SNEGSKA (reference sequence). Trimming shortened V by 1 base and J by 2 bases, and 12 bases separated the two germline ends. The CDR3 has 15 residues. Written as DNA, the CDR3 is TGCAGTGCTAGAGTGGTGTCAGGGGGCAATCAGCCCCAGCATTTT. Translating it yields CSARVVSGGNQPQHF.

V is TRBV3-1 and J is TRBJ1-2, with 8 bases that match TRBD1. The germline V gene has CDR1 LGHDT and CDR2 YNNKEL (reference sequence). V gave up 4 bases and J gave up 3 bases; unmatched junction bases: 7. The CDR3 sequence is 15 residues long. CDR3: CASSPGQGYDYGYTF. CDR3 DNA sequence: TGTGCCAGCAGCCCAGGACAGGGCTATGACTATGGCTACACCTTC. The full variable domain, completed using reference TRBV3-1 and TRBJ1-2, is DTAVSQTPKYLVTQMGNDKSIKCEQNLGHDTMYWYKQDSKKFLKIMFSYNNKELIINETVPNRFSPKSPDKAHLNLHINSLELGDSAVYFCASSPGQGYDYGYTFGSGTRLTVV.

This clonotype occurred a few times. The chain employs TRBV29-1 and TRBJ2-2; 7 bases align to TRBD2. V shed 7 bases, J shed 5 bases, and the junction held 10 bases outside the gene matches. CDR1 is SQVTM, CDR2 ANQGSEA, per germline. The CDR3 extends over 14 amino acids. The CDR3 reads CSARGRGGTGELFF. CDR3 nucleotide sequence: TGCAGCGCCCGAGGGCGGGGAGGGACCGGGGAGCTGTTTTTT.